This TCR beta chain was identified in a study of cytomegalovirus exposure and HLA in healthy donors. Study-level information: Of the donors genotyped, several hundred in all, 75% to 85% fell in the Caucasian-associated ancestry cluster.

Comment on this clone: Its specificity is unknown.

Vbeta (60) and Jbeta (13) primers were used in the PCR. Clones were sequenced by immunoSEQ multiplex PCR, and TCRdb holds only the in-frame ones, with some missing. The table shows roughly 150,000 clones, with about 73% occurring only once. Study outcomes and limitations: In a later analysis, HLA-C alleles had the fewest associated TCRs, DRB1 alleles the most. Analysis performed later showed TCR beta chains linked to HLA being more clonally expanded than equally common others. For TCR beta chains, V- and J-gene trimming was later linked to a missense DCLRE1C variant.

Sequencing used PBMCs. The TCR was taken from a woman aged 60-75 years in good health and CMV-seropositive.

For the CDR3, the DNA is TGTGCCATCAGAAGACTAGCGGGAGTAAATGAGCAGTTCTTC. Residues: CAIRRLAGVNEQFF. V usage is TRBV10-3 and J usage is TRBJ2-1, with 12 nucleotides matching TRBD2. The germline gives CDR1 ENHRY, CDR2 SYGVKD. The CDR3 runs to 14 residues. Unmatched junction bases numbered 4, after V lost 6 bases and J lost 7 bases.